The clone carrying this T cell receptor (beta chain) appeared many times. A J-beta primer mix and a sample-barcoded 5' primer were used in a second PCR of roughly 7 to 12 cycles. TCRdb re-analysed the 5' RACE reads in MiXCR, keeping a single row per CDR3 protein. The table includes over 550,000 distinct CDR3 sequences, approximately 30% detected once. Healthy Russian Caucasian donors spanned ages about 6 to 100 years. This record comes from a study of blood T cells in healthy people across ages. Germline-derived CDR1 and CDR2 are SGHTA and FQGNSA. CDR3 length: 15 residues. J gave up 4 bases and V 1 base, and 7 bases lay outside the gene matches.

The rearrangement links TRBV7-2 to TRBJ2-7; 7 bases map to TRBD2. The clonotype comes from an elderly woman in good health. Specimen: blood. The CDR3 region has the DNA TGTGCCAGCAGCTTAGTACGGGGAGGGGTTTACGAGCAGTACTTC. Translating it yields CASSLVRGGVYEQYF. Complete variable domain (other parts from reference TRBV7-2 and TRBJ2-7): GAGVSQSPSNKVTEKGKDVELRCDPISGHTALYWYRQSLGQGLEFLIYFQGNSAPDKSGLPSDRFSAERTGGSVSTLTIQRTQQEDSAVYLCASSLVRGGVYEQYFGPGTRLTVT.